This is a list of T cell receptor beta chains from one sample in a study of blood T cells in healthy people across ages. TCRdb used MiXCR to reprocess the 5' RACE reads, holding one entry per CDR3 protein. There are more than 1,400,000 distinct CDR3 sequences in the sample; about 40% occur only once, and roughly 7.9% lies in the top ten. The sample taken for sequencing was blood. These receptors were taken from a young woman in good health. Each CDR3 is given with its conserved first and last residue. The D gene is left open where the match is weak. The size field is filled for only some rows; it gives once, few, many or a size class.

CDR3aa	CDR3nt	v_gene	d_gene	j_gene	abundance
CASSPTTVLSYGYTF	TGTGCCAGCAGCCCGACGACAGTGCTTTCCTATGGCTACACCTTC	TRBV7-9	NA	TRBJ1-2	NA
CASSPVIGEQYF	TGTGCCAGCTCACCAGTGATCGGTGAGCAGTACTTC	TRBV18	NA	TRBJ2-7	NA
CASSPDPYSGALGNEQFF	TGTGCCAGCAGCCCCGACCCTTATAGCGGGGCCTTGGGAAATGAGCAGTTCTTC	TRBV9	TRBD2	TRBJ2-1	few
CSVDGGLFTEAFF	TGCAGCGTTGACGGGGGTTTATTCACTGAAGCTTTCTTT	TRBV29-1	NA	TRBJ1-1	NA
CASSQDLGQRLGGYTF	TGCGCCAGCAGCCAAGATTTAGGACAGAGACTTGGGGGCTACACCTTC	TRBV4-1	NA	TRBJ1-2	few
CASSLAASPYNEQYF	TGCGCCAGCAGCTTGGCAGCAAGTCCATACAATGAGCAGTACTTC	TRBV5-1	NA	TRBJ2-5	once
CASSHGLAGSSYNEQYF	TGTGCCAGCAGCCATGGACTAGCGGGGAGCTCCTACAATGAGCAGTACTTC	TRBV3-1	TRBD2	TRBJ2-7	NA
CIAQDNYGYTF	TGCATCGCCCAGGACAACTATGGCTACACCTTC	TRBV20-1	NA	TRBJ1-2	NA
CASSLDQEREKQYF	TGTGCCAGCAGCTTAGATCAGGAGCGGGAGAAGCAGTACTTC	TRBV11-3	TRBD2	TRBJ2-5	NA
CASSPPEGQGTQYF	TGTGCCAGCAGCCCCCCGGAGGGTCAAGGGACCCAGTACTTC	TRBV12-3/TRBV12-4	NA	TRBJ2-5	NA
CASSPSVFQGLSHNEQFF	TGTGCCAGCAGCCCCTCGGTATTTCAGGGGCTAAGTCACAATGAGCAGTTCTTC	TRBV2	NA	TRBJ2-1	NA
CASSDATYPNTEAFF	TGTGCCAGCAGTGACGCGACATATCCTAACACTGAAGCTTTCTTT	TRBV25-1	NA	TRBJ1-1	NA
CASSVSGGTAKNIQYF	TGTGCCAGCAGCGTTAGCGGGGGAACAGCCAAAAACATTCAGTACTTC	TRBV9	TRBD2	TRBJ2-4	many
CASSLTVEAFF	TGTGCCAGCAGCTTAACCGTTGAAGCTTTCTTT	TRBV7-9	NA	TRBJ1-1	few
CASSQGGLNTKAFF	TGTGCCAGCAGCCAAGGGGGTTTGAACACTAAAGCTTTCTTT	TRBV3-1	NA	TRBJ1-1	NA
CASIDTGLVDEQFF	TGTGCCAGCATAGATACCGGTCTGGTGGATGAGCAGTTCTTC	TRBV6-6	NA	TRBJ2-1	NA
CASSLSAQGSEQYF	TGTGCCAGCAGTTTATCAGCGCAGGGGAGCGAGCAGTACTTC	TRBV27	NA	TRBJ2-7	NA
CASSSPMVDTQYF	TGTGCCAGCAGCTCCCCCATGGTAGATACGCAGTATTTT	TRBV7-3	NA	TRBJ2-3	NA
CASSQKSQGFRGEAFF	TGCGCCAGCAGCCAAAAATCACAGGGATTTCGGGGTGAAGCTTTCTTT	TRBV4-1	NA	TRBJ1-1	NA
CASRLAGGKQETQYF	TGTGCCAGCCGCCTAGCGGGGGGAAAGCAAGAGACCCAGTACTTC	TRBV3-1	TRBD2	TRBJ2-5	NA
CASSETGDGYTF	TGTGCCAGCAGTGAAACAGGGGATGGCTACACCTTC	TRBV6-1	TRBD1	TRBJ1-2	many
CASSSGTRVADTQYF	TGTGCCAGCAGCTCGGGGACCAGGGTCGCAGATACGCAGTATTTT	TRBV11-3	NA	TRBJ2-3	NA
CASSFPGGDIVGTDTQYF	TGTGCCAGCAGTTTTCCTGGAGGCGACATCGTGGGGACAGATACGCAGTATTTT	TRBV12-3/TRBV12-4	NA	TRBJ2-3	many
CSAPKISGGNNEQFF	TGCAGTGCTCCTAAAATTAGCGGGGGAAACAATGAGCAGTTCTTC	TRBV20-1	TRBD2	TRBJ2-1	NA
CSARAPGSETQYF	TGCAGTGCTAGAGCCCCGGGTTCAGAGACCCAGTACTTC	TRBV20-1	NA	TRBJ2-5	few
CASSSSPPRTGLYEQYF	TGTGCCAGCAGTTCAAGTCCCCCTAGAACGGGCCTCTACGAGCAGTACTTC	TRBV6-5	NA	TRBJ2-7	few
CASSLDPGGLGYEQYF	TGTGCCAGCAGCTTAGACCCCGGAGGCTTGGGCTACGAGCAGTACTTC	TRBV7-6	NA	TRBJ2-7	few
CATTSGRIQHF	TGCGCCACCACATCGGGGCGGATCCAGCATTTT	TRBV28	NA	TRBJ1-5	NA
CSASGGGSSSGNTIYF	TGCAGTGCTAGTGGGGGCGGGTCCTCCTCTGGAAACACCATATATTTT	TRBV20-1	NA	TRBJ1-3	NA
CASSYVSVGGHPYEQYF	TGTGCCAGCAGTTACGTTTCTGTAGGGGGCCATCCCTACGAGCAGTACTTC	TRBV6-2/TRBV6-3	TRBD1	TRBJ2-7	few
CASSFYRAYGYTF	TGTGCCAGCAGTTTCTACAGGGCCTATGGCTACACCTTC	TRBV27	NA	TRBJ1-2	few
CASSAVGGPEVTFF	TGCGCCAGCAGCGCGGTAGGGGGGCCGGAGGTGACTTTCTTT	TRBV5-1	NA	TRBJ1-1	NA
CASSPRQNYNEQYF	TGTGCCAGCAGTCCAAGACAAAACTACAATGAGCAGTACTTC	TRBV11-2	NA	TRBJ2-5	NA
CASSSTRFGETQYF	TGTGCCAGCAGCTCCACACGATTTGGGGAGACCCAGTACTTC	TRBV7-9	NA	TRBJ2-5	NA
CASSQVGSRDYEKLFF	TGCGCCAGCAGCCAAGTCGGGTCCAGGGATTATGAAAAACTGTTTTTT	TRBV4-1	NA	TRBJ1-4	few
CSVEDHDRLLGNEQFF	TGCAGCGTTGAAGATCACGATCGACTCTTGGGCAATGAGCAGTTCTTC	TRBV29-1	NA	TRBJ2-1	many
CASSKPLSGDRSYNEQFF	TGTGCCAGCAGTAAGCCCCTAAGCGGAGACCGCTCCTACAATGAGCAGTTCTTC	TRBV6-1	NA	TRBJ2-1	NA
CASSREDRGLGGYTF	TGTGCCAGCAGTCGCGAAGACAGGGGGCTTGGAGGCTACACCTTC	TRBV12-3/TRBV12-4	TRBD1	TRBJ1-2	few
CSAGTGLVSVNEQFF	TGCAGTGCCGGAACGGGACTAGTTTCGGTCAATGAGCAGTTCTTC	TRBV20-1	TRBD2	TRBJ2-1	NA
CASRPGLDDSEQFF	TGTGCCAGCAGGCCGGGACTTGATGACTCTGAGCAGTTCTTC	TRBV12-3/TRBV12-4	NA	TRBJ2-1	once
CATSRDQALISDEQFF	TGTGCCACCAGCAGAGATCAGGCTTTAATTTCAGATGAGCAGTTCTTC	TRBV15	NA	TRBJ2-1	NA